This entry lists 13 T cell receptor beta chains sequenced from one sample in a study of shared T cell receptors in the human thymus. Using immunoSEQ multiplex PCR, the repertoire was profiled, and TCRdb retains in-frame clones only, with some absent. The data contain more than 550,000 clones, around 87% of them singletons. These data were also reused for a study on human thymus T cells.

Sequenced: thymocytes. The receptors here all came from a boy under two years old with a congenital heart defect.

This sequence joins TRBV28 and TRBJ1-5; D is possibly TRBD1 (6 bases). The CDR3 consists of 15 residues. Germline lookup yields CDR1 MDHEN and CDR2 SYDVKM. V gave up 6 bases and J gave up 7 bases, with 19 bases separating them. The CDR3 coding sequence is TGTGCCAGCAGGCCTCTACAGGGCATTGGGCAGCCCCAGCATTTT. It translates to CASRPLQGIGQPQHF.

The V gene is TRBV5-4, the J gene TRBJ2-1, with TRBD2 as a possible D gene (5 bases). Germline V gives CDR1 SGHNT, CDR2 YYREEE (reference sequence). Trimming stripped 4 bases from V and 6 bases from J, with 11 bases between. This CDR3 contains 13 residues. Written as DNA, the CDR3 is TGTGCCAGCAGCCCGCCGGACTTCAATGAGCAGTTCTTC. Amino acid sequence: CASSPPDFNEQFF. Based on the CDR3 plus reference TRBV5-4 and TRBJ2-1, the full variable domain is ETGVTQSPTHLIKTRGQQVTLRCSSQSGHNTVSWYQQALGQGPQFIFQYYREEENGRGNFPPRFSGLQFPNYSSELNVNALELDDSALYLCASSPPDFNEQFFGPGTRLTVL.

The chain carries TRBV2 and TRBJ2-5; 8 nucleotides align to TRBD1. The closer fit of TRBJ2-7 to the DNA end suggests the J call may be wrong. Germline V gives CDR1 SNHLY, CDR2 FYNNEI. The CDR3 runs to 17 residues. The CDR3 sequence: CASSESRTGTGTYEQYF. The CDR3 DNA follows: TGTGCCAGCAGTGAAAGCCGGACGGGGACAGGCACCTACGAGCAGTACTTC.

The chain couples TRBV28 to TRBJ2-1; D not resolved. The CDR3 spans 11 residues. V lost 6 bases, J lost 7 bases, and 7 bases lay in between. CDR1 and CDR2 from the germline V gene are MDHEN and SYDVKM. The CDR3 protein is CASREKNEQFF. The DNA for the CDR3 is TGTGCCAGCAGGGAGAAGAATGAGCAGTTCTTC. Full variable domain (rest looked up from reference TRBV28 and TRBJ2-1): DVKVTQSSRYLVKRTGEKVFLECVQDMDHENMFWYRQDPGLGLRLIYFSYDVKMKEKGDIPEGYSVSREKKERFSLILESASTNQTSMYLCASREKNEQFFGPGTRLTVL.

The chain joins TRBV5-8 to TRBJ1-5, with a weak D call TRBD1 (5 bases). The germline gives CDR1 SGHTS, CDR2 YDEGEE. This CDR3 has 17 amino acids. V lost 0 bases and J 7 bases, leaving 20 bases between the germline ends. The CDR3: CASSLESLRVLGQPQHF. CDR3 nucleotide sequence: TGTGCCAGCAGCTTGGAAAGCCTCAGGGTTCTAGGACAGCCCCAGCATTTT.

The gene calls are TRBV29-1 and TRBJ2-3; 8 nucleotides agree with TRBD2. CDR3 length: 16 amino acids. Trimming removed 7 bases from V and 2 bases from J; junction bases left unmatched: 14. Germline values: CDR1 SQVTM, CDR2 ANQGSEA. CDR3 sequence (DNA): TGCAGCGCCCGGCGGGGGACTAGTGGGGTCACAGATACGCAGTATTTT. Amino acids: CSARRGTSGVTDTQYF.

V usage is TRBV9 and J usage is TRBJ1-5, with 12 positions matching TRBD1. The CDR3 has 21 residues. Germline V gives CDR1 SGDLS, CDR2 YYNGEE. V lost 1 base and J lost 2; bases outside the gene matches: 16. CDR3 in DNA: TGTGCCAGCAGCGTAAATGTGATCCGGGACAGGGGGCGCGTTGGCAATCAGCCCCAGCATTTT. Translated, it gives CASSVNVIRDRGRVGNQPQHF.

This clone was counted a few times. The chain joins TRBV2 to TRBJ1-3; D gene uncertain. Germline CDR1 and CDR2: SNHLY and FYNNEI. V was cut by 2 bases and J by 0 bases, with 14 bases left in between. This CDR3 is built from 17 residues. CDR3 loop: CASSEWKRRPSGNTIYF. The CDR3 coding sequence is TGTGCCAGCAGTGAATGGAAAAGGAGACCCTCTGGAAACACCATATATTTT.

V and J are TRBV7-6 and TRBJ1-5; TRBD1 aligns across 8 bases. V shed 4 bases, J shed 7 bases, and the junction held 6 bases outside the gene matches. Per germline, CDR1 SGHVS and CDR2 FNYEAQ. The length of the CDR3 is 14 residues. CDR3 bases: TGTGCCAGCAGCTACGACAGGGGAGGGCAGCCCCAGCATTTT. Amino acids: CASSYDRGGQPQHF.

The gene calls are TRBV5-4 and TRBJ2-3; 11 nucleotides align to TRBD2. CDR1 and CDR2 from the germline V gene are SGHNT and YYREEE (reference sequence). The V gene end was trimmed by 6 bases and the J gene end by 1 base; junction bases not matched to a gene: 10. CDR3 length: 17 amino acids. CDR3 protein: CASTPSGRHEGTDTQYF. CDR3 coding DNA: TGTGCCAGCACCCCTAGCGGGAGGCACGAGGGCACAGATACGCAGTATTTT.

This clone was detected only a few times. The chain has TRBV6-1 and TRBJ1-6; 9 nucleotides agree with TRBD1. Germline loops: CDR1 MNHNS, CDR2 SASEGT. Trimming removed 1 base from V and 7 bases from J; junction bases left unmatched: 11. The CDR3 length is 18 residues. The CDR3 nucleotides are TGTGCCAGCAGTGAAGGACGGGACAGGGTTTACCCAAATTCACCCCTCCACTTT. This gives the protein CASSEGRDRVYPNSPLHF.

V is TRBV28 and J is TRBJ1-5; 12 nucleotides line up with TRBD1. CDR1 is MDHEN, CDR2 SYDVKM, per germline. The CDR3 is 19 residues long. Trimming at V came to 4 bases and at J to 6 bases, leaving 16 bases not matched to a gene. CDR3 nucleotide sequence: TGTGCCAGCAGTTCCAAGAATACCGGGACAGGGGGCCTGGGTCAGCCCCAGCATTTT. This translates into CASSSKNTGTGGLGQPQHF.

The CDR3 DNA sequence: TGCGCCAGCAGCTCCTTAGACAGGGGGCCTGACGAAAAACTGTTTTTT. Protein product: CASSSLDRGPDEKLFF. This chain links TRBV5-1 with TRBJ1-4; 10 bases align to TRBD1. V was pared by 3 bases and J by 8 bases, with 10 bases of the junction left unmatched. Germline-derived CDR1 and CDR2 are SGHRS and YFSETQ. The CDR3 length is 16 residues.